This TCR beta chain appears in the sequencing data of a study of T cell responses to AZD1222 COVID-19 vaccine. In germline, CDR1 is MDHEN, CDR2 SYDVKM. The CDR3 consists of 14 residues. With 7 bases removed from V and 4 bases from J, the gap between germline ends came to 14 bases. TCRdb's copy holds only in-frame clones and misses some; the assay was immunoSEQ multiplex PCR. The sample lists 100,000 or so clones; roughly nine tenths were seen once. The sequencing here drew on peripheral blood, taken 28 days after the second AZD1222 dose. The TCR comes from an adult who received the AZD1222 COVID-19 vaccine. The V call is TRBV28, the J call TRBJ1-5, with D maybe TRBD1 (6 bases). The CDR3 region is CASTSGQFNQPQHF. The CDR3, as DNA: TGTGCCAGCACCTCCGGACAGTTTAATCAGCCCCAGCATTTT. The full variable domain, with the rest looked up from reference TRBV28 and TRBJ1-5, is DVKVTQSSRYLVKRTGEKVFLECVQDMDHENMFWYRQDPGLGLRLIYFSYDVKMKEKGDIPEGYSVSREKKERFSLILESASTNQTSMYLCASTSGQFNQPQHFGDGTRLSIL.